The 25 T cell receptor beta chains below come from one sample, sequenced in a study of blood T cell repertoires in COVID-19 (dated by TCRdb to the early 2020s). The library was made by the immunoSEQ multiplex PCR assay. TCRdb mirrors the immuneACCESS table, restricted to in-frame sequences. Some clones are absent from its copies; in checked studies, under half trace to an unresolved V gene, and the reason for the others is unknown. For this sample the table gives around 330,000 clones, of which 85% were detected only once. In total, the top ten clones hold under 2% of the sample. Sequenced input: PBMCs or T cells enriched from blood (not recorded which). Receptors originate from a woman younger than 45 who had been exposed to COVID-19.

This clone was seen a handful of times. This sequence joins TRBV19 and TRBJ1-2, with unresolved D. The germline V gene encodes CDR1 LNHDA and CDR2 SQIVND (reference sequence). The CDR3 runs to 11 residues. Trimming removed 6 bases from V and 3 bases from J, with 5 bases in between. CDR3 DNA sequence: TGTGCCAGTAGCCAGGACTATGGCTACACCTTC. It encodes CASSQDYGYTF.

J is TRBJ1-3 and V is TRBV9; D remains ambiguous. V lost 4 bases, J lost 8 bases, and 7 bases lay in between. This CDR3 is built from 11 residues. CDR1 SGDLS and CDR2 YYNGEE come from the germline V gene. DNA for the CDR3: TGTGCCAGCAGCCCCGGGGACACCATATATTTT. This translates into CASSPGDTIYF.

The V call is TRBV7-2, the J call TRBJ2-2; D possibly corresponds to TRBD2 (6 bases). V shed 6 bases and J shed 2 bases, with 10 bases lying between them. Germline V gives CDR1 SGHTA, CDR2 FQGNSA. The CDR3 is 14 residues long. The CDR3: CASSRDFNTGELFF. DNA of the CDR3: TGTGCCAGCAGTCGGGACTTTAACACCGGGGAGCTGTTTTTT.

The chain has TRBV4-1 and TRBJ1-4; D not resolved. Germline CDR1 is MGHRA and CDR2 is YSYEKL. CDR3 length equals 15 residues. Trimming pared 2 bases from V and 0 bases from J, leaving 7 bases between. CDR3 DNA: TGCGCCAGCAGCCAAAACAGTGCAACTAATGAAAAACTGTTTTTT. This codes for CASSQNSATNEKLFF.

The rearrangement joins TRBV28 to TRBJ2-1, with TRBD2 as a possible D gene (5 bases). The germline V gene encodes CDR1 MDHEN and CDR2 SYDVKM. V lost 3 bases and J 6 bases, leaving 15 bases between the germline ends. The CDR3 has 15 residues. In nucleotides, the CDR3 is TGTGCCAGCAGTTTTCCTACACTAGGATTCAATGAGCAGTTCTTC. Its protein product is CASSFPTLGFNEQFF.

This rearrangement joins TRBV28 to TRBJ2-7, with TRBD1 matching 8 bases. CDR3 size: 14 residues. V trimming: 5 bases; J trimming: 6 bases; junction bases outside the gene matches: 9. Germline assignment: CDR1 MDHEN and CDR2 SYDVKM. The CDR3 nucleotides are TGTGCCAGCAGTCCCCAGGACAGGGATGGCGAGCAGTACTTC. Residues: CASSPQDRDGEQYF.

The chain employs TRBV24-1 and TRBJ2-2, with D hard to call. The germline V gene encodes CDR1 KGHDR and CDR2 SFDVKD. The CDR3 sequence is 11 residues long. V was cut by 5 bases and J by 8 bases, with 5 bases left in between. CDR3 in DNA: TGTGCCACCAGTGTCACAGGGGAGCTGTTTTTT. Translation gives CATSVTGELFF.

The genes are TRBV7-2 and TRBJ2-7, with 8 bases lining up with TRBD2. V trimming: 3 bases; J trimming: 4 bases; junction bases outside the gene matches: 5. The CDR3 contains 14 residues. Germline V lookup: CDR1 SGHTA, CDR2 FQGNSA. CDR3 amino acids: CASSFFSGKYEQYF. The DNA for the CDR3 is TGTGCCAGCAGCTTCTTTAGCGGGAAGTACGAGCAGTACTTC.

This rearrangement joins TRBV5-1 to TRBJ2-7; 7 nucleotides match TRBD1. The ends lost 2 bases at V and 2 bases at J; junction bases unmatched: 7. Germline loops: CDR1 SGHRS, CDR2 YFSETQ. CDR3 size: 15 residues. The CDR3 region is CASSLLTGSPYEQYF. The CDR3 DNA sequence: TGCGCCAGCAGCTTATTGACAGGGAGCCCCTACGAGCAGTACTTC.

The J gene is TRBJ2-1, the V gene TRBV28, with 8 bases that match TRBD2. This CDR3 region has 13 residues. Per the germline V gene, CDR1 is MDHEN and CDR2 is SYDVKM. V dropped 5 bases and J dropped 6; count of bases not matched to a gene: 3. The CDR3 DNA follows: TGTGCCAGCAGTCCTGGACTAGCCAATGAGCAGTTCTTC. Protein sequence: CASSPGLANEQFF.

The rearrangement joins TRBV12-3 or TRBV12-4 to TRBJ1-2; no firm D call. V lost 3 bases, J lost 0 bases, and 2 bases lay in between. CDR3 length: 12 amino acids. Here the CDR3 reads CASSFTNYGYTF. CDR3 DNA: TGTGCCAGCAGTTTTACTAACTATGGCTACACCTTC.

The CDR3 DNA is TGTGCCAGTAGTAAGGGGGCTGGCAATCAGCCCCAGCATTTT. Translating gives CASSKGAGNQPQHF. The chain uses TRBV19 and TRBJ1-5; 7 bases map to TRBD1. The CDR3 extends over 14 amino acids. Germline loops: CDR1 LNHDA, CDR2 SQIVND (reference sequence). The V segment lost 4 bases and the J segment 2 bases; nucleotides outside the gene matches: 2. Together with reference TRBV19 and TRBJ1-5, the CDR3 gives the full variable domain: DGGITQSPKYLFRKEGQNVTLSCEQNLNHDAMYWYRQDPGQGLRLIYYSQIVNDFQKGDIAEGYSVSREKKESFPLTVTSAQKNPTAFYLCASSKGAGNQPQHFGDGTRLSIL.

This clone was found once. The rearrangement links TRBV28 to TRBJ2-3; 7 bases align to TRBD2. The germline V gene encodes CDR1 MDHEN and CDR2 SYDVKM. The V gene end was trimmed by 4 bases and the J gene end by 11 bases; junction bases not matched to a gene: 24. CDR3 length: 18 amino acids. CDR3 sequence reads: CASSSPADPGTSGALQYF. Written as DNA, the CDR3 is TGTGCCAGCAGTTCACCCGCCGACCCCGGGACCAGCGGGGCCTTGCAGTATTTT.

V usage is TRBV28 and J usage is TRBJ1-2, with D unclear. Germline V lookup: CDR1 MDHEN, CDR2 SYDVKM. Trimming took 2 bases from V and 5 from J, leaving 12 bases between them. The CDR3 totals 14 residues. CDR3 region: CASSLGRTLYGYTF. The CDR3 DNA reads as TGTGCCAGCAGTTTAGGCAGGACTTTGTATGGCTACACCTTC.

V gene TRBV19 combines with J gene TRBJ1-5; D possibly corresponds to TRBD1 (5 bases). Deletions cut 6 bases from V and 4 bases from J, with 13 bases between. The CDR3 has 14 amino acids. Looked up from germline, CDR1 is LNHDA and CDR2 is SQIVND (reference sequence). The CDR3 loop is CASSPLDRNQPQHF. The CDR3, as DNA: TGTGCCAGTAGCCCTCTCGACAGAAATCAGCCCCAGCATTTT.

Here the CDR3 DNA reads TGTGCCAGCACCAAAGAGGGGGCGGGCGGCTACACCTTC. It codes for CASTKEGAGGYTF. The V gene is TRBV2, the J gene TRBJ1-2, with 7 bases that match TRBD1. Unmatched junction bases numbered 10, after V lost 7 bases and J lost 8 bases. This CDR3 spans 13 amino acids. Germline values: CDR1 SNHLY, CDR2 FYNNEI.

The rearrangement links TRBV27 to TRBJ1-5; TRBD1 matches at 7 bases. The CDR3 consists of 14 residues. CDR1 is MNHEY, CDR2 SMNVEV, per germline (reference sequence). Trimming cost V 5 bases and J 6 bases; bases outside gene matches: 7. The CDR3 loop reads CASSPRQGSQPQHF. The CDR3 DNA reads as TGTGCCAGCAGTCCCCGACAGGGCTCTCAGCCCCAGCATTTT.

J is TRBJ2-7 and V is TRBV27; 7 bases fit TRBD1. Looked up from germline, CDR1 is MNHEY and CDR2 is SMNVEV (reference sequence). This CDR3 has 15 amino acids. J gave up 7 bases and V 6 bases, and 15 bases lay outside the gene matches. The CDR3 nucleotides are TGTGCCAGCAGAACACTGGACAGGCTAGTCGGGGAGCAGTACTTC. Protein product: CASRTLDRLVGEQYF.

The chain is built from TRBV3-1 (or the pseudogene TRBV3-2) and TRBJ2-7; TRBD2 matches 8 bases. The V segment lost 5 bases and the J segment 4 bases; nucleotides outside the gene matches: 7. The germline CDR1 and CDR2 sequences are LGHDT and YNNKEL (reference sequence). The CDR3 sequence is 14 residues long. Here the CDR3 reads CASSSLGGAYEQYF. CDR3 coding DNA: TGTGCCAGCAGCTCCCTCGGGGGGGCGTACGAGCAGTACTTC.

The chain carries TRBV18 and TRBJ2-1; 15 bases agree with TRBD2. Per the germline V gene, CDR1 is KGHSH and CDR2 is LQKENI. Trimming took 3 bases from V and 8 from J; bases not matched to a gene: 5. CDR3 length: 16 amino acids. CDR3 residues: CASSPPGLAGGHEQFF. CDR3 DNA: TGTGCCAGCTCACCGCCGGGACTAGCGGGAGGCCATGAGCAGTTCTTC.

This rearrangement joins TRBV9 to TRBJ1-3; no reliable D call. Trimming pared 4 bases from V and 4 bases from J, leaving 15 bases between. The CDR3 runs 15 residues. CDR1 is SGDLS and CDR2 is YYNGEE in the germline V gene. CDR3: CASSSDMSTGNTIYF. CDR3 nucleotide sequence: TGTGCCAGCAGCTCTGATATGAGTACCGGAAACACCATATATTTT.

A single count supports this clone. The rearrangement links TRBV2 to TRBJ1-6; 7 bases align to TRBD1. The germline CDR1 and CDR2 sequences are SNHLY and FYNNEI. The CDR3 has 15 residues. V lost 7 bases, J lost 5 bases, and 8 bases stayed unmatched. CDR3 sequence (DNA): TGTGCCAGCACCAATGACAGGGTTAATAATTCACCCCTCCACTTT. The encoded protein is CASTNDRVNNSPLHF.

V is TRBV11-1 and J is TRBJ2-5; possibly TRBD2 for D (7 bases). In germline, CDR1 is SGHAT, CDR2 FQDESV (reference sequence). This CDR3 has 12 residues. Trimming cost V 5 bases and J 4 bases, with 8 bases left between them. The CDR3 loop reads CASSGGAETQYF. In DNA form, the CDR3 reads TGTGCCAGCAGCGGGGGGGCAGAGACCCAGTACTTC.

This clone was seen only once. The genes are TRBV6-5 and TRBJ1-6, with D possibly being TRBD1 (6 bases). Germline CDR1 reads MNHEY; CDR2 reads SVGAGI. V lost 0 bases, J lost 9 bases, and 15 bases lay in between. The CDR3 runs to 16 residues. CDR3: CASSYSNAGEGSPLHF. CDR3 coding DNA: TGTGCCAGCAGTTACTCGAATGCAGGGGAAGGTTCACCCCTCCACTTT.

The sample holds one count of this clone. This chain links TRBV12-3 or TRBV12-4 with TRBJ1-1, with TRBD1 matching 8 bases. With 6 bases clipped from V and 6 bases from J, the junction kept 6 bases outside the gene matches. The CDR3 is 13 residues long. CDR3 sequence reads: CASRRGQAAEAFF. In nucleotides, the CDR3 is TGTGCCAGCAGGCGGGGACAGGCGGCTGAAGCTTTCTTT.